This T cell receptor beta chain was found in a study of blood T cell repertoires in COVID-19. Study overall: COVID-19 samples collected from the United States, Italy and Spain covered acute and convalescent phases. T cells, B-cell-depleted T cells, or PBMCs provided the cDNA or gDNA that served as material.

In the authors' workflow: Using reference gene primer amplification, nucleated cell counts were estimated. The table came from immunoSEQ multiplex PCR; TCRdb's copy has only in-frame clones and leaves some out. The D gene and trimming were derived from the DNA, and the V and J assignments and clone size from that table. The sample comprises 40,000 to 50,000 clones, roughly nine tenths of which are singletons, and about 5% rests with the top ten. CDR3 length equals 14 residues. V shed 7 bases, J shed 4 bases, and the junction held 8 bases outside the gene matches. Germline CDR1 and CDR2: ENHRY and SYGVKD.

The rearrangement uses TRBV10-3 and TRBJ2-7, with 9 bases that match TRBD1. Sequencing was done on a sample of peripheral blood. This clonotype was obtained from a man in his forties or fifties with active COVID-19. Here the CDR3 reads CAIKEGQGGYEQYF. The CDR3 nucleotides read TGTGCCATCAAGGAGGGACAGGGTGGGTACGAGCAGTACTTC.